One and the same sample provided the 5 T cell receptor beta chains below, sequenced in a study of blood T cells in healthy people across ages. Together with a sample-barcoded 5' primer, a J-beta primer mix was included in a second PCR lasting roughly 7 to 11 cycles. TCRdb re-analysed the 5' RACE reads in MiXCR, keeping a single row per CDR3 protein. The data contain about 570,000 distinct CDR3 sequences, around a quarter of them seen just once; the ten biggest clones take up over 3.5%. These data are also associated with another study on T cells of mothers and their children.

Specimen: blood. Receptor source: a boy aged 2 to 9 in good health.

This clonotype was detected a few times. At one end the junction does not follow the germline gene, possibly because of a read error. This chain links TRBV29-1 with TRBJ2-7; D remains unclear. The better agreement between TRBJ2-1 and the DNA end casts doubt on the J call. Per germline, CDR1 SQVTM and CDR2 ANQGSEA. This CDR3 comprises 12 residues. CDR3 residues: CGVGVASDEQFF. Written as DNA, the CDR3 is TGCGGCGTTGGGGTGGCCTCGGATGAGCAGTTCTTC.

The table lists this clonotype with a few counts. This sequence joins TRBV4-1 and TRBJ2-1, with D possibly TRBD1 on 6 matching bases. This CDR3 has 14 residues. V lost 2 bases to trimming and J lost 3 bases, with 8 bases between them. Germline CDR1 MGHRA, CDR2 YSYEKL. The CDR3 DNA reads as TGCGCCAGCAGCCAACGGACAGTCTACAATGAGCAGTTCTTC. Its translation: CASSQRTVYNEQFF.

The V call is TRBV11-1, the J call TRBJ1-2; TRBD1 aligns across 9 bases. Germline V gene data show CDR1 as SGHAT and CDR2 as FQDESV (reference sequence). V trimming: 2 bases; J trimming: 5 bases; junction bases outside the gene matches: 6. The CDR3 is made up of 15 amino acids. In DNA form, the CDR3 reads TGTGCCAGCAGCTTACGACAGGGGGGATTATATGGCTACACCTTC. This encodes CASSLRQGGLYGYTF.

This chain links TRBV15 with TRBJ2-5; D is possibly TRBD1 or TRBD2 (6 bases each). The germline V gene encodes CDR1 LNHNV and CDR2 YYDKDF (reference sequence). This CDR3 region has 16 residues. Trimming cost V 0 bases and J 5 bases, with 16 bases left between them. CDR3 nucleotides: TGTGCCACCAGCAGAGATAGGCACAGGGAGGTGGAGACCCAGTACTTC. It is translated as CATSRDRHREVETQYF.

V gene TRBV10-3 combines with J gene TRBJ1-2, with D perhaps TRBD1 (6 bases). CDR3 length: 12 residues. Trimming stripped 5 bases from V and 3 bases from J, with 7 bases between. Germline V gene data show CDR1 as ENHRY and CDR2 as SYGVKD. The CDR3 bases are TGTGCCATCAGTACAGGGTACTATGGCTACACCTTC. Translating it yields CAISTGYYGYTF.